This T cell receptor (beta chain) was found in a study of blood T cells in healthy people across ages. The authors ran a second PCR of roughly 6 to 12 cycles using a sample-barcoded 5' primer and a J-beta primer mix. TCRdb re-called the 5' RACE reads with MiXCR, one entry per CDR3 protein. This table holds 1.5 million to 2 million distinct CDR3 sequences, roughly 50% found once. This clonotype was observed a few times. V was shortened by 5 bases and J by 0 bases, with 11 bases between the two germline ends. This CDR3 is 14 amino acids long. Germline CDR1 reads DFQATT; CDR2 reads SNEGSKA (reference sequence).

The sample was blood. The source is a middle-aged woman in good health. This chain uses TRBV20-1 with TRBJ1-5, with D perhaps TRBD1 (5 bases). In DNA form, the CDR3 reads TGCAGTGCTGGGGACGCTTATAGCAATCAGCCCCAGCATTTT. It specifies CSAGDAYSNQPQHF.